The 29 T cell receptor beta chains below were found in one sample sequenced in a study of blood T cell repertoires in COVID-19. Some clones are missing from TCRdb's copy, which holds only in-frame ones; the method was immunoSEQ multiplex PCR. The sample has about 410,000 clones, roughly 90% seen once; the top ten hold 1.4%. Source material: peripheral blood. These receptors were obtained from a woman in her twenties or thirties with active or convalescent COVID-19.

The V call is TRBV5-6, the J call TRBJ1-6; 8 nucleotides align to TRBD1. The CDR3 is made up of 14 amino acids. The junction had 5 bases not matched to a gene; V was cut back by 4 bases and J by 8 bases. Germline CDR1 and CDR2: SGHDT and YYEEEE. The CDR3 DNA reads as TGTGCCAGCAGCCCGGGACAGGATGATTCACCCCTCCACTTT. Protein sequence: CASSPGQDDSPLHF. Full variable domain (rest looked up from reference TRBV5-6 and TRBJ1-6): DAGVTQSPTHLIKTRGQQVTLRCSPKSGHDTVSWYQQALGQGPQFIFQYYEEEERQRGNFPDRFSGHQFPNYSSELNVNALLLGDSALYLCASSPGQDDSPLHFGNGTRLTVT.

CDR3 sequence reads: CASSRDRGSNQPQHF. CDR3 nucleotides: TGTGCCAGCTCACGTGACAGGGGGAGCAATCAGCCCCAGCATTTT. This rearrangement joins TRBV18 to TRBJ1-5; 9 bases map to TRBD1. From germline, CDR1 is KGHSH and CDR2 LQKENI. This CDR3 spans 15 amino acids. Unmatched junction bases numbered 2, after V lost 4 bases and J lost 1 base.

The rearrangement links TRBV5-6 to TRBJ1-4; D is undetermined. Germline values: CDR1 SGHDT, CDR2 YYEEEE. V lost 2 bases to trimming and J lost 0 bases, with 8 bases between them. The CDR3 consists of 15 residues. CDR3 in amino acids: CASSLVRATNEKLFF. CDR3 in DNA: TGTGCCAGCAGCTTAGTCCGGGCAACTAATGAAAAACTGTTTTTT.

The gene calls are TRBV3-1 (or the pseudogene TRBV3-2) and TRBJ2-3, with D possibly TRBD2 on 6 matching bases. Trimming stripped 0 bases from V and 5 bases from J, with 9 bases between. CDR1 and CDR2 (germline): LGHDT, YNNKEL (reference sequence). The CDR3 spans 14 residues. CDR3 nucleotide sequence: TGTGCCAGCAGCCAAGATCCGGGGGAAGATACGCAGTATTTT. Translation: CASSQDPGEDTQYF.

This chain links TRBV29-1 with TRBJ2-1; TRBD2 agrees at 8 bases. Germline values: CDR1 SQVTM, CDR2 ANQGSEA. This CDR3 has 13 amino acids. Trimming at V came to 3 bases and at J to 8 bases, leaving 6 bases not matched to a gene. CDR3 in DNA: TGCAGCGTTGATGATGGACTAGCAGATGAGCAGTTCTTC. This gives the protein CSVDDGLADEQFF.

The CDR3 sequence is CASSSLSSGSAYEQFF. The CDR3 nucleotides are TGTGCCAGTAGTTCTCTATCCAGCGGGAGTGCCTATGAGCAGTTCTTC. The V and J genes are TRBV19 and TRBJ2-1; 8 nucleotides line up with TRBD2. There are 16 residues in the CDR3. Per the germline V gene, CDR1 is LNHDA and CDR2 is SQIVND (reference sequence). Unmatched junction bases numbered 14, after V lost 5 bases and J lost 8 bases.

This clone has more than one count but fewer than ten. The chain couples TRBV2 to TRBJ1-1; 10 bases are a match to TRBD1. In germline, CDR1 is SNHLY, CDR2 FYNNEI. The V segment lost 8 bases and the J segment 11 bases; nucleotides outside the gene matches: 8. CDR3 length: 12 residues. The CDR3 sequence is CASGGQGLPAFF. The CDR3 nucleotides read TGTGCCAGCGGGGGACAGGGGTTGCCGGCTTTCTTT.

This clone has just a few counts. The rearrangement uses TRBV15 and TRBJ1-5, with D unclear. V lost 7 bases, J lost 0 bases, and 10 bases lay in between. The CDR3 runs 14 residues. Germline CDR1 LNHNV, CDR2 YYDKDF (reference sequence). The CDR3 protein is CATTTGYSNQPQHF. The CDR3 nucleotides are TGTGCCACCACCACGGGTTATAGCAATCAGCCCCAGCATTTT.

In the case of this clone: Sequence at one end of the junction differs from germline and may be a read error. The V gene is TRBV4-1, the J gene TRBJ2-1, with 9 bases lining up with TRBD2. Germline-derived CDR1 and CDR2 are MGHRA and YSYEKL. This CDR3 has 22 amino acids. The CDR3 nucleotides are TGCGCCAGCAGCCAAGGCGGTCTAGCGGGAAGATGGGGAGATTGGGGCTACGATGAGCAGTTCTTC. Protein: CASSQGGLAGRWGDWGYDEQFF.

The gene calls are TRBV19 and TRBJ1-1; possible D gene TRBD1, 5 bases. CDR1 and CDR2 from the germline V gene are LNHDA and SQIVND (reference sequence). This CDR3 is 15 amino acids long. Trimming shortened V by 7 bases and J by 1 base, and 16 bases separated the two germline ends. This CDR3 reads CASTTDRHPNTEAFF. The CDR3 nucleotides read TGTGCCAGTACCACCGACAGACACCCGAACACTGAAGCTTTCTTT.

The genes are TRBV29-1 and TRBJ1-1; D is unclear. This CDR3 spans 11 amino acids. Trimming stripped 2 bases from V and 5 bases from J, with 6 bases between. In germline, CDR1 is SQVTM, CDR2 ANQGSEA. CDR3: CSVELSTEAFF. CDR3 sequence (DNA): TGCAGCGTTGAACTGTCGACTGAAGCTTTCTTT.

The chain recombines TRBV27 with TRBJ1-3; D uncertain. Germline V CDR1 and CDR2: MNHEY, SMNVEV (reference sequence). Deletions cut 6 bases from V and 0 bases from J, with 12 bases between. The CDR3 totals 15 residues. CDR3 DNA sequence: TGTGCCAGCAGCCCGGCCGGGTACTCTGGAAACACCATATATTTT. Translation: CASSPAGYSGNTIYF.

The chain carries TRBV9 and TRBJ2-7; 8 bases fit TRBD2. The CDR3 is 15 amino acids. The V and J ends lost 2 bases and 2 bases, in that order; junction bases with no gene match: 6. Per the germline V gene, CDR1 is SGDLS and CDR2 is YYNGEE. For the CDR3, the DNA is TGTGCCAGCAGCGTTGGCGGGGGGTCGACCTACGAGCAGTACTTC. It yields the protein CASSVGGGSTYEQYF.

This chain joins TRBV19 and TRBJ2-7; D possibly corresponds to TRBD2 (6 bases). Germline CDR1 LNHDA, CDR2 SQIVND (reference sequence). CDR3 length: 14 residues. The germline V and J ends were trimmed by 5 bases and 5 bases, with 16 bases remaining between them. The CDR3 reads CASSPTSPGDEQYF. CDR3 nucleotide sequence: TGTGCCAGTAGTCCTACCTCCCCGGGAGACGAGCAGTACTTC.

The chain carries TRBV29-1 and TRBJ2-1, with 10 bases identical to TRBD2. The CDR3 has 14 amino acids. The V gene end was trimmed by 7 bases and the J gene end by 7 bases; junction bases not matched to a gene: 10. Germline CDR1 is SQVTM and CDR2 is ANQGSEA. CDR3 protein: CSAPGTSGKNEQFF. CDR3 DNA sequence: TGCAGCGCCCCAGGAACTAGCGGGAAGAATGAGCAGTTCTTC.

The count of this clone is one. The chain carries TRBV28 and TRBJ1-3, with D possibly TRBD1 on 5 matching bases. From germline, CDR1 is MDHEN and CDR2 SYDVKM. The CDR3 consists of 16 residues. The V gene lost 6 bases and the J gene lost 4 bases, with 19 bases spanning the gap. CDR3 amino acids: CASSPRQSSLGNTIYF. As DNA, the CDR3 is TGTGCCAGCAGCCCCCGACAGAGCAGTTTGGGAAACACCATATATTTT.

In this sample, this clone turned up a few times. Sequence at one end of the junction differs from germline and may be a read error. The V and J genes are TRBV6-5 and TRBJ2-7; TRBD1 agrees at 9 bases. The germline gives CDR1 MNHEY, CDR2 SVGAGI. The CDR3 is 11 amino acids. The DNA for the CDR3 is TGTGCCAGCAGTAGGGAGGACAGGGGCCACTTC. Amino acids: CASSREDRGHF.

In nucleotides, the CDR3 is TGCGCCAGCAGCTTCGGGGGGACAGGTTCCTACGAGCAGTACTTC. Amino acids: CASSFGGTGSYEQYF. The rearrangement links TRBV4-1 to TRBJ2-7, with TRBD1 as a possible D gene (8 bases). Trimming removed 5 bases at V and 1 base at J, with 15 bases between. This CDR3 has 15 residues. The germline V gene has CDR1 MGHRA and CDR2 YSYEKL.

In DNA, the CDR3 is TGCAGCGTGCCACCGTCACAGGGGGCTGGGGGCTACACCTTC. Amino acid sequence: CSVPPSQGAGGYTF. The chain recombines TRBV29-1 with TRBJ1-2; 9 bases are a match to TRBD1. The CDR3 sequence is 14 residues long. CDR1 SQVTM and CDR2 ANQGSEA come from the germline V gene. V was clipped by 6 bases and J by 8 bases; unmatched bases: 13.

The V gene is TRBV5-1, the J gene TRBJ1-6; 7 positions match TRBD1. The CDR3 loop spans 17 amino acids. Germline assignment: CDR1 SGHRS and CDR2 YFSETQ. The junction had 10 bases not matched to a gene; V was cut back by 0 bases and J by 7 bases. The CDR3 coding sequence is TGCGCCAGCAGCTTGGACATTGGCAGAGGGGGCAATTCACCCCTCCACTTT. It codes for CASSLDIGRGGNSPLHF.

The J gene is TRBJ2-5, the V gene TRBV6-5, with a weak D call TRBD1 (7 bases). Per the germline V gene, CDR1 is MNHEY and CDR2 is SVGAGI. V was trimmed by 5 bases and J by 9 bases, leaving 19 bases between them. The CDR3 spans 14 residues. The CDR3 protein is CASSRQGGSGAQYF. The DNA of the CDR3 is TGTGCCAGCAGTCGACAGGGAGGTTCCGGGGCCCAGTACTTC.

V usage is TRBV4-1 and J usage is TRBJ2-7; D is possibly TRBD1 (6 bases). This CDR3 is 14 amino acids long. Trimming pared 4 bases from V and 2 bases from J, leaving 12 bases between. Germline V gives CDR1 MGHRA, CDR2 YSYEKL. CDR3 loop: CASSPWDTTYEQYF. The DNA of the CDR3 is TGCGCCAGCAGCCCCTGGGACACCACCTACGAGCAGTACTTC.

The J gene is TRBJ1-5, the V gene TRBV2, with a weak D call TRBD1 (5 bases). The CDR3 is 13 amino acids. V was trimmed by 4 bases and J by 4 bases, leaving 8 bases between them. The germline gives CDR1 SNHLY, CDR2 FYNNEI. DNA of the CDR3: TGTGCCAGCAGTGGGGACTATAATCAGCCCCAGCATTTT. It specifies CASSGDYNQPQHF.

The chain links TRBV9 to TRBJ2-2, with 10 bases that match TRBD2. The germline CDR1 and CDR2 sequences are SGDLS and YYNGEE. The CDR3 sequence is 15 residues long. The trim removed 4 bases at V and 6 bases at J, leaving 6 bases unmatched. The CDR3 nucleotides are TGTGCCAGCAGCATCAGCGGGAGGGCCGCCGGGGAGCTGTTTTTT. Translation gives CASSISGRAAGELFF.

The V gene is TRBV6-5, the J gene TRBJ2-7; 7 bases map to TRBD1. The CDR3 spans 13 residues. The V segment lost 8 bases and the J segment 1 base; nucleotides outside the gene matches: 5. CDR1 is MNHEY and CDR2 is SVGAGI in the germline V gene. CDR3 in amino acids: CASGLGQSYEQYF. Written as DNA, the CDR3 is TGTGCCAGCGGATTGGGACAGTCCTACGAGCAGTACTTC.

This rearrangement joins TRBV21-1 to TRBJ1-5; no DNA check was done on the table's D call, TRBD1. TRBV21-1 is designated a pseudogene. CDR3 size: 19 residues. Here the CDR3 reads CASSRSDSPRVYSNQPQHF. DNA for the CDR3: TGTGCCAGCAGCCGTTCGGACAGCCCTAGGGTTTATAGCAATCAGCCCCAGCATTTT.

The table lists this clone with a count of one. J is TRBJ1-2 and V is TRBV27; 7 bases are a match to TRBD1. V lost 4 bases, J lost 9 bases, and 8 bases stayed unmatched. CDR1 and CDR2 (germline): MNHEY, SMNVEV (reference sequence). The CDR3 contains 13 residues. The CDR3 nucleotides are TGTGCCAGCAGTTCGAGGGACAGTCTGAGCTACACCTTC. This translates into CASSSRDSLSYTF.

The chain is built from TRBV15 and TRBJ2-7; possible D gene TRBD1, 5 bases. V lost 3 bases and J 3 bases, leaving 9 bases between the germline ends. The CDR3 has 13 amino acids. Germline CDR1 is LNHNV and CDR2 is YYDKDF (reference sequence). The CDR3 reads CATSRDKNYEQYF. In DNA form, the CDR3 reads TGTGCCACCAGCAGGGACAAAAACTACGAGCAGTACTTC.

This clone was counted a single time. The V call is TRBV7-6, the J call TRBJ1-2, with D maybe TRBD1 (6 bases). V was shortened by 5 bases and J by 0 bases, with 10 bases between the two germline ends. Germline values: CDR1 SGHVS, CDR2 FNYEAQ. The CDR3 extends over 14 amino acids. The CDR3 sequence is CASSLNRANYGYTF. The CDR3 DNA reads TGTGCCAGCAGCCTAAACAGGGCTAACTATGGCTACACCTTC.